Listed below are T cell receptor beta chains from one sample, sequenced in a study of cytomegalovirus exposure and HLA in healthy donors. Sequenced by immunoSEQ multiplex PCR; TCRdb stores in-frame clones only, minus some. The sample has approximately 81,000 clones; 90% to 95% are singletons. The sequenced sample consisted of PBMCs. The origin of the receptors is a man aged 18 to 29 in good health and CMV-seronegative. Both conserved end residues are part of each CDR3. A D gene is named only where the DNA matches it firmly. Some rows mark clone size as missing; the rest say once, few, many or name a class of expanded clone.

TRBV6-6	TRBJ1-2	-	TRBD1	CASSYLTGGFYGYTF	TGTGCCAGCAGTTACTTGACAGGGGGCTTCTATGGCTACACCTTC
TRBV5-4	TRBJ2-7	-	-	CASSSGPRRGLTPYEQYF	TGTGCCAGCAGCTCCGGGCCCCGAAGAGGACTAACCCCCTACGAGCAGTACTTC
TRBV5-1	TRBJ1-3	-	-	CASSLTGGDSGNTIYF	TGCGCCAGCAGCTTGACAGGAGGGGACTCTGGAAACACCATATATTTT
TRBV2	TRBJ1-5	-	TRBD1	CASSRGQGLRYDQPQHF	TGTGCCAGCAGCCGAGGACAGGGGCTGAGGTATGATCAGCCCCAGCATTTT
TRBV7-3	TRBJ2-2	-	TRBD1	CASREGASTGELFF	TGTGCCAGCAGAGAGGGGGCGAGCACCGGGGAGCTGTTTTTT
TRBV6-5	TRBJ2-7	-	-	CASSPGATAYEQYF	TGTGCCAGCAGTCCAGGGGCTACAGCCTACGAGCAGTACTTC
TRBV7-2	TRBJ2-1	-	TRBD2	CASSSWVAGGLYNEQFF	TGTGCCAGCAGCTCGTGGGTCGCGGGGGGACTCTACAATGAGCAGTTCTTC
TRBV6-5	TRBJ2-1	-	-	CASGFGGYNEQFF	TGTGCCAGCGGTTTCGGCGGTTACAATGAGCAGTTCTTC
TRBV19	TRBJ1-1	-	TRBD1	CASSARQGGGTEAFF	TGTGCCAGTAGTGCGCGACAGGGGGGGGGCACTGAAGCTTTCTTT
TRBV6-4	TRBJ2-6	-	TRBD1	CASSDGTGGGANVLTF	TGTGCCAGCAGTGACGGGACAGGGGGTGGGGCCAACGTCCTGACTTTC
TRBV2	TRBJ2-5	-	TRBD2	CASRVAGGRGETQYF	TGTGCCAGCAGGGTAGCGGGGGGCCGGGGAGAGACCCAGTACTTC
TRBV4-1	TRBJ2-3	-	TRBD1	CASSQPRRGLTDTQYF	TGCGCCAGCAGCCAGCCCCGCAGGGGGCTAACAGATACGCAGTATTTT
TRBV18	TRBJ1-1	-	TRBD1	CASSPDRVTEAFF	TGTGCCAGCTCACCCGACAGGGTCACTGAAGCTTTCTTT
TRBV2	TRBJ1-1	few	-	CASSEARAGTEAFF	TGTGCCAGCAGTGAAGCTAGGGCGGGGACTGAAGCTTTCTTT
TRBV4-1	TRBJ2-5	-	TRBD2	CASSLSGHASTSGGFVTQYF	TGCGCCAGCAGCCTCTCCGGGCATGCGTCGACTAGCGGGGGCTTCGTGACCCAGTACTTC
TRBV13	TRBJ2-3	-	TRBD2	CASRFAPGLAGSDTQYF	TGTGCCAGCAGGTTTGCACCGGGACTAGCGGGGTCTGATACGCAGTATTTT
TRBV5-1	TRBJ1-3	-	-	CASSLGQAGNTIYF	TGCGCCAGCAGCCTGGGACAAGCTGGAAACACCATATATTTT
TRBV19	TRBJ1-1	-	TRBD1	CASSIGQGAEAFF	TGTGCCAGTAGTATTGGACAGGGGGCTGAAGCTTTCTTT
TRBV6-5	TRBJ2-1	many	-	CASSFRDSFYNEQFF	TGTGCCAGCAGTTTCCGGGACTCCTTTTACAATGAGCAGTTCTTC
TRBV11-2	TRBJ2-5	-	TRBD2	CASSLDLGTSSETQYF	TGTGCCAGCAGCTTAGATCTTGGGACTAGTAGCGAGACCCAGTACTTC
TRBV5-4	TRBJ1-2	-	-	CASSRRQNYGYTF	TGTGCCAGCAGCCGTAGACAGAACTATGGCTACACCTTC
TRBV19	TRBJ1-6	few	TRBD1	CASSWDSNSPLHF	TGTGCCAGTAGTTGGGACAGCAATTCACCCCTCCACTTT
TRBV27	TRBJ1-2	once	-	CASRTGTNYGYTF	TGTGCCAGCAGAACCGGGACAAACTATGGCTACACCTTC
TRBV5-4	TRBJ2-7	-	TRBD1	CASSSDRGYEQYF	TGTGCCAGCAGCTCAGACAGGGGTTACGAGCAGTACTTC
TRBV7-9	TRBJ1-2	-	-	CASSLWMRGYTF	TGTGCCAGCAGCTTATGGATGAGGGGCTACACCTTC
TRBV18	TRBJ1-1	-	-	CASSPRREGLRTEAFF	TGTGCCAGCTCACCCCGGAGGGAGGGGCTTCGGACTGAAGCTTTCTTT
TRBV7-9	TRBJ2-3	-	TRBD1	CASSYGQGITADTQYF	TGTGCCAGCAGCTACGGACAGGGTATTACCGCAGATACGCAGTATTTT
TRBV6-6	TRBJ1-2	few	TRBD1	CASSYGTARRYTF	TGTGCCAGCAGTTACGGGACAGCAAGGCGTTACACCTTC
TRBV5-1	TRBJ2-7	-	-	CASSITFGRDEQYF	TGCGCCAGCAGCATAACCTTCGGCAGGGACGAGCAGTACTTC
TRBV7-2	TRBJ2-1	-	-	CASSTGRYNEQFF	TGTGCCAGCAGCACCGGGAGATACAATGAGCAGTTCTTC
TRBV4-2	TRBJ2-4	-	-	CASSPDLNRPKYF	TGTGCCAGCAGCCCAGATTTGAACAGGCCCAAGTACTTC
TRBV5-1	TRBJ2-2	-	-	CASRVAGLNTGELFF	TGCGCCAGCAGAGTGGCAGGCCTGAACACCGGGGAGCTGTTTTTT
TRBV4-1	TRBJ1-2	-	TRBD1	CASSHTGTGGNYGYTF	TGCGCCAGCAGCCACACCGGGACAGGGGGGAACTATGGCTACACCTTC
TRBV7-8	TRBJ2-3	-	-	CASSMRTPTDTQYF	TGTGCCAGCAGTATGAGGACACCCACAGATACGCAGTATTTT
TRBV5-1	TRBJ1-1	-	TRBD1	CASSLGPGQVNLNTEAFF	TGCGCCAGCAGCTTGGGGCCTGGACAGGTCAACTTGAACACTGAAGCTTTCTTT
TRBV7-9	TRBJ2-1	-	TRBD2	CASTLGGGSNEQFF	TGTGCCAGTACCCTTGGGGGGGGGTCGAATGAGCAGTTCTTC
TRBV7-8	TRBJ1-3	-	-	CASSLGAASGNTIYF	TGTGCCAGCAGCTTAGGGGCAGCCTCTGGAAACACCATATATTTT
TRBV4-1	TRBJ2-5	-	-	CASSHLSIGVTGVEKTQYF	TGCGCCAGCAGCCACCTCTCGATTGGGGTTACAGGTGTCGAAAAGACCCAGTACTTC
TRBV27	TRBJ2-1	-	TRBD1	CASSLWGQNNEQFF	TGTGCCAGCAGTTTATGGGGACAGAACAATGAGCAGTTCTTC
TRBV27	TRBJ1-4	-	-	CASSGLGTNEKLFF	TGTGCCAGCAGTGGACTGGGGACTAATGAAAAACTGTTTTTT
TRBV20-1	TRBJ2-1	once	TRBD2	CSALTGTSKFF	TGCAGTGCACTGACCGGGACTAGCAAGTTCTTC
TRBV15	TRBJ1-5	-	-	CATKQGERGNQPQHF	TGTGCCACGAAGCAAGGAGAGAGGGGCAATCAGCCCCAGCATTTT
TRBV5-8	TRBJ2-7	once	TRBD2	CASSSTGLVSYEQYF	TGTGCCAGCAGCTCAACGGGACTAGTAAGCTACGAGCAGTACTTC
TRBV7-7	TRBJ2-3	-	-	CASSPMQGVINTDTQYF	TGTGCTAGCAGCCCTATGCAGGGTGTGATTAACACAGATACGCAGTATTTT
TRBV6-1	TRBJ1-4	-	TRBD1	CASSARDRGLTFQKLFF	TGTGCCAGCAGTGCCCGGGACAGGGGGCTCACGTTTCAAAAACTGTTTTTT
TRBV5-4	TRBJ1-5	once	-	CASSLYGRAGNQPQHF	TGTGCCAGCAGCTTGTATGGCAGGGCAGGGAATCAGCCCCAGCATTTT
TRBV7-9	TRBJ2-7	-	-	CASSLTGTYEQYF	TGTGCCAGCAGCTTAACAGGGACCTACGAGCAGTACTTC
TRBV2	TRBJ1-4	-	-	CASSEFLTNEKLFF	TGTGCCAGCAGTGAATTCCTAACTAATGAAAAACTGTTTTTT
TRBV7-9	TRBJ1-1	-	TRBD1	CASSTRTGTVNTEAFF	TGTGCCAGCAGCACACGAACCGGGACAGTGAACACTGAAGCTTTCTTT
TRBV10-2	TRBJ2-3	few	-	CASSSGSDTQYF	TGCGCCAGCAGTTCCGGGTCAGATACGCAGTATTTT
TRBV5-1	TRBJ2-2	-	TRBD2	CASIGGLAGTGELFF	TGCGCCAGCATCGGAGGACTAGCGGGGACCGGGGAGCTGTTTTTT